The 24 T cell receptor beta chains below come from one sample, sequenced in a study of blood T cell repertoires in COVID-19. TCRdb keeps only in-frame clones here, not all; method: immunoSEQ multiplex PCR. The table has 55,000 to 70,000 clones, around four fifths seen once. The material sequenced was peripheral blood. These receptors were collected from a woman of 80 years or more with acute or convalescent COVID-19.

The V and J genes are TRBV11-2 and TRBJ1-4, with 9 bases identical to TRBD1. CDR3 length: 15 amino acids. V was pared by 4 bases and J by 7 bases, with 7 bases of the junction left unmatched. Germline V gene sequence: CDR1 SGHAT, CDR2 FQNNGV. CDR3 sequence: CASSSSRDRVEKLFF. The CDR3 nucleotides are TGTGCCAGCAGCTCGTCCCGGGACAGGGTTGAAAAACTGTTTTTT.

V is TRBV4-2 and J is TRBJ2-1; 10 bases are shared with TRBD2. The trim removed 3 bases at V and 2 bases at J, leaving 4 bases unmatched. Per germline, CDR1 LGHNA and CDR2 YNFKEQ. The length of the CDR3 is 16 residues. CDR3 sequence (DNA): TGTGCCAGCAGCCATCCAACTAGCGGGGCCTACAATGAGCAGTTCTTC. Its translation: CASSHPTSGAYNEQFF.

In DNA form, the CDR3 reads TGTGCCAGCAGCTTGGGAGGTGACAGGTCCGGAAACACCATATATTTT. As protein: CASSLGGDRSGNTIYF. This chain connects TRBV5-4 to TRBJ1-3, with TRBD1 as a possible D gene (6 bases). Deletions cut 0 bases from V and 4 bases from J, with 14 bases between. This CDR3 comprises 16 residues. Germline loops: CDR1 SGHNT, CDR2 YYREEE (reference sequence).

The CDR3 protein is CASSSTRNTEAFF. CDR3 nucleotides: TGTGCCAGCAGCTCCACAAGGAACACTGAAGCTTTCTTT. The chain recombines TRBV3-1 (or the pseudogene TRBV3-2) with TRBJ1-1; D unclear. Trimming shortened V by 5 bases and J by 1 base, and 8 bases separated the two germline ends. The CDR3 loop spans 13 amino acids. Germline V gene sequence: CDR1 LGHDT, CDR2 YNNKEL (reference sequence).

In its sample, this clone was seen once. CDR3 DNA: TGCAGTGCTAGTCCCGGGTTTGCGGAGACCCAGTACTTC. It encodes CSASPGFAETQYF. V and J are TRBV20-1 and TRBJ2-5; unclear D gene. V was cut by 3 bases and J by 5 bases, with 13 bases left in between. The length of the CDR3 is 13 residues. Germline V gene sequence: CDR1 DFQATT, CDR2 SNEGSKA (reference sequence).

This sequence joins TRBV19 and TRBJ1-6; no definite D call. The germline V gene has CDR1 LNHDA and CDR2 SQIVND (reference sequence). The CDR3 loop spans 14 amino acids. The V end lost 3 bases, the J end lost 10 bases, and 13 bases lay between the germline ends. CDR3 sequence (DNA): TGTGCCAGTAGTATGAGTAACCGGGAGTCACCCCTCCACTTT. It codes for CASSMSNRESPLHF.

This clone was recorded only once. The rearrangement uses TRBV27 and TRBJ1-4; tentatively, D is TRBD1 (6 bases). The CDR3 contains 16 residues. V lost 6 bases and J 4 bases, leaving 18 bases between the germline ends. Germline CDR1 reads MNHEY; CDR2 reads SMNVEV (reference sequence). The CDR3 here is CASSPAGEGVNEKLFF. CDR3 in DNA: TGTGCCAGCAGCCCCGCTGGGGAGGGGGTTAATGAAAAACTGTTTTTT.

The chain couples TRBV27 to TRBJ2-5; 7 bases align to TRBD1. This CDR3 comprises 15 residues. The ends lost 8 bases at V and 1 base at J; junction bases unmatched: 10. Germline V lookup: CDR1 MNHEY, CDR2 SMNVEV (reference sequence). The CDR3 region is CASSALGQFQETQYF. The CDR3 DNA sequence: TGTGCCAGCTCCGCCTTGGGACAGTTCCAAGAGACCCAGTACTTC.

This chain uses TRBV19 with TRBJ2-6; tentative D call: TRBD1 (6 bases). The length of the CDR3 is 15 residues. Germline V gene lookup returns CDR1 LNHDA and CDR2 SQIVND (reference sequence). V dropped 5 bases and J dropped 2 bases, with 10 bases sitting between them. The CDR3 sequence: CASSGQLTGANVLTF. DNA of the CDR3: TGTGCCAGTAGTGGACAGCTGACTGGGGCCAACGTCCTGACTTTC.

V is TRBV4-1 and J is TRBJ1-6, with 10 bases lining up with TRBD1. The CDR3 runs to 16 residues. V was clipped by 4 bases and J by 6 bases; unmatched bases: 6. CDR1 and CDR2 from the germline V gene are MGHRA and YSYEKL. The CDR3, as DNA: TGCGCCAGCAGCCGCGGACAGGGGGGTCTTAATTCACCCCTCCACTTT. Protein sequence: CASSRGQGGLNSPLHF.

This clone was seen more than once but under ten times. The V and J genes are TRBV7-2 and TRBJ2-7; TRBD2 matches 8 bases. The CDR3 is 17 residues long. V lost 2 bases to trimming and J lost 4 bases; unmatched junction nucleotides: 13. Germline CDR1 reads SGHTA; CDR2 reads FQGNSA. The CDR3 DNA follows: TGTGCCAGCAGCTTAACCGGTAGCGGGGCCTATTTTTACGAGCAGTACTTC. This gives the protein CASSLTGSGAYFYEQYF.

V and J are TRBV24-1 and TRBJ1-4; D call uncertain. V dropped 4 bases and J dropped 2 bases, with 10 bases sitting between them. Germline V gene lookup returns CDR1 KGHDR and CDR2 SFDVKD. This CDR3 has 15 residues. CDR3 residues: CATSDQAGTNEKLFF. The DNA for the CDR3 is TGTGCCACCAGTGACCAGGCCGGCACTAATGAAAAACTGTTTTTT.

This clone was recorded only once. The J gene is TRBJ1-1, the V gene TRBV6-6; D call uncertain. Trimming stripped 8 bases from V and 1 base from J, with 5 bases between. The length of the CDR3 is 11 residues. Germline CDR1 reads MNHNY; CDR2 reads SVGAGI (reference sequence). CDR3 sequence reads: CASAANTEAFF. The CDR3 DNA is TGTGCCAGCGCGGCGAACACTGAAGCTTTCTTT.

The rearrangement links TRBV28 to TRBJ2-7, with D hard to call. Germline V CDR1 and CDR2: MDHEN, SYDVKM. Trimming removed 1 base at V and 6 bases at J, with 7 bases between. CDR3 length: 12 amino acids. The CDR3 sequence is CASSLFFVEQYF. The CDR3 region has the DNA TGTGCCAGCAGTTTATTTTTCGTCGAGCAGTACTTC. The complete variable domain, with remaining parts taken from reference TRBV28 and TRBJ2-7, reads DVKVTQSSRYLVKRTGEKVFLECVQDMDHENMFWYRQDPGLGLRLIYFSYDVKMKEKGDIPEGYSVSREKKERFSLILESASTNQTSMYLCASSLFFVEQYFGPGTRLTVT.

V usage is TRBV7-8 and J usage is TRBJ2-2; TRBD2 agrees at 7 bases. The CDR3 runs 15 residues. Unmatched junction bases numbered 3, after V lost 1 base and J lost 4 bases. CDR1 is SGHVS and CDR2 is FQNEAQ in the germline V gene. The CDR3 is CASSLVPGGTGELFF. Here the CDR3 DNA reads TGTGCCAGCAGCTTAGTTCCGGGAGGCACCGGGGAGCTGTTTTTT.

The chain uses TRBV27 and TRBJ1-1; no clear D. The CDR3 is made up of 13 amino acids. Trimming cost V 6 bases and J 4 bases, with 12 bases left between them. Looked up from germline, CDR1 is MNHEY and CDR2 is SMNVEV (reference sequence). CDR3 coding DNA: TGTGCCAGCAGCCCCGGGGAGTTCACTGAAGCTTTCTTT. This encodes CASSPGEFTEAFF.

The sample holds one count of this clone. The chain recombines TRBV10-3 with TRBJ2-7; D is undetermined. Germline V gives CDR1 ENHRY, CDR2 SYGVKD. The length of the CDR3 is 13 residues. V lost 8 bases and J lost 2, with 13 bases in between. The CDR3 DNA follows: TGTGCCATCCCGCGGAACGCAACCTACGAGCAGTACTTC. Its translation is CAIPRNATYEQYF.

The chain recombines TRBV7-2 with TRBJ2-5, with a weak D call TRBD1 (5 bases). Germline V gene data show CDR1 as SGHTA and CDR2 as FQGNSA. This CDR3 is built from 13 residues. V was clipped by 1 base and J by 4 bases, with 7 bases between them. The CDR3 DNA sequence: TGTGCCAGCAGCTTAGTTAGGGGAGAGACCCAGTACTTC. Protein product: CASSLVRGETQYF.

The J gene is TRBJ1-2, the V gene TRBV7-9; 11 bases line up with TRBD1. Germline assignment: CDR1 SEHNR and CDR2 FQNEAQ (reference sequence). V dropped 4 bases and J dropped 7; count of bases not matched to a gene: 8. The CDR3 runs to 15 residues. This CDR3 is CASSSRNGQGAGYTF. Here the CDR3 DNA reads TGTGCCAGCAGCTCACGGAACGGACAGGGGGCTGGCTACACCTTC.

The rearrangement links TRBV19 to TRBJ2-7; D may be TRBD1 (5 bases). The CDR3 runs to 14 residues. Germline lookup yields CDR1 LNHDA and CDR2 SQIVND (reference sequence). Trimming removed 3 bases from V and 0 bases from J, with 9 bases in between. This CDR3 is CASSMGQSSYEQYF. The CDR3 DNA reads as TGTGCCAGTAGTATGGGGCAGAGCTCCTACGAGCAGTACTTC.

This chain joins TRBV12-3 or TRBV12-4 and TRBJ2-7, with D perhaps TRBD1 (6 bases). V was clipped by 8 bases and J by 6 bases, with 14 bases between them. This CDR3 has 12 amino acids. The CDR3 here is CASLKVGGEQYF. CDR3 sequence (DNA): TGTGCCAGCCTCAAGGTAGGGGGCGAGCAGTACTTC.

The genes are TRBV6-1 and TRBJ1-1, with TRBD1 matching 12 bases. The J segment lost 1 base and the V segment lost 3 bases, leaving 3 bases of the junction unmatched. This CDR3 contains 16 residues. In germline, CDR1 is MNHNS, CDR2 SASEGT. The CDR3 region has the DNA TGTGCCAGCAGTGACCGGGACAGGGGGCCGAACACTGAAGCTTTCTTT. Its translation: CASSDRDRGPNTEAFF.

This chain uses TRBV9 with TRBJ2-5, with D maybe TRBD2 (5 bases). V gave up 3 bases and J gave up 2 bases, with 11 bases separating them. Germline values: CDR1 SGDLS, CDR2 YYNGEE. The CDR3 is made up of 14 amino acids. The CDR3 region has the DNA TGTGCCAGCAGCGACCAAGCGGTACAAGAGACCCAGTACTTC. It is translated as CASSDQAVQETQYF.

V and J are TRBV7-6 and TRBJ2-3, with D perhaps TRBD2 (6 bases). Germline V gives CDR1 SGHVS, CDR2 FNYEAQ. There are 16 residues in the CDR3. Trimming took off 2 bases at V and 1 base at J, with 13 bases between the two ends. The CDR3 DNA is TGTGCCAGCAGCTTATTGGCGGGGCCAGGCACAGATACGCAGTATTTT. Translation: CASSLLAGPGTDTQYF.